This entry lists 22 T cell receptor beta chains sequenced from one sample in a study of blood T cell repertoires in COVID-19. This table comes from immunoSEQ multiplex PCR, and its TCRdb copy is limited to in-frame clones, with some not included. The data contain 200,000 to 250,000 clones, around four fifths of them singletons. Material for sequencing was peripheral blood. These receptors were collected from a woman aged 80 or older with COVID-19, enrolled during active disease.

The gene calls are TRBV2 and TRBJ1-2, with 8 nucleotides matching TRBD1. In germline, CDR1 is SNHLY, CDR2 FYNNEI. The CDR3 runs 14 residues. The ends lost 6 bases at V and 2 bases at J; junction bases unmatched: 5. CDR3 residues: CASRATGANYGYTF. The CDR3 bases are TGTGCCAGCAGAGCGACAGGGGCGAACTATGGCTACACCTTC.

The genes are TRBV5-1 and TRBJ2-2, with D maybe TRBD1 (5 bases). The germline V and J ends were trimmed by 7 bases and 3 bases, with 7 bases remaining between them. Germline V gene data show CDR1 as SGHRS and CDR2 as YFSETQ. This CDR3 spans 12 amino acids. This CDR3 reads CASLGDTGELFF. The DNA for the CDR3 is TGCGCCAGCTTAGGGGACACCGGGGAGCTGTTTTTT.

This clone was detected only a few times. The DNA of the CDR3 is TGTGCCAGCAGGCCCGGTCGGCTAGACTACGAGCAGTACTTC. This encodes CASRPGRLDYEQYF. The genes are TRBV7-2 and TRBJ2-7, with D hard to call. Trimming removed 6 bases at V and 3 bases at J, with 15 bases between. Germline values: CDR1 SGHTA, CDR2 FQGNSA. CDR3 size: 14 residues.

This clone was observed a single time. The chain employs TRBV11-2 and TRBJ1-2; weak D call: TRBD1 (6 bases). The CDR3 totals 15 residues. Germline CDR1 and CDR2: SGHAT and FQNNGV. The ends were cut back, 2 bases at V and 8 bases at J, with 18 bases in the middle. Written as DNA, the CDR3 is TGTGCCAGCAGCTTAAGGGTCAGGGGCCAGGAGGGCTACACCTTC. Translated, it gives CASSLRVRGQEGYTF.

This chain connects TRBV28 to TRBJ1-2; 8 bases are shared with TRBD1. The germline V gene encodes CDR1 MDHEN and CDR2 SYDVKM. Trimming took 1 base from V and 4 from J; bases not matched to a gene: 11. This CDR3 has 17 amino acids. The chain's CDR3 is CASSLSGIGQGAYGYTF. The CDR3 DNA follows: TGTGCCAGCAGTTTATCTGGAATTGGACAGGGTGCCTATGGCTACACCTTC.

This chain links TRBV6-2 or TRBV6-3 with TRBJ1-1; 9 bases match TRBD1. The junction had 8 bases not matched to a gene; V was cut back by 3 bases and J by 12 bases. Germline CDR1 and CDR2: MNHEY and SVGEGT. This CDR3 has 13 residues. Here the CDR3 reads CASSYAGQGLTFF. The CDR3 bases are TGTGCCAGCAGTTATGCGGGACAGGGATTGACTTTCTTT.

The chain joins TRBV7-8 to TRBJ1-1; D ambiguous. From germline, CDR1 is SGHVS and CDR2 FQNEAQ. The length of the CDR3 is 13 residues. Deletions cut 1 base from V and 2 bases from J, with 5 bases between. For the CDR3, the DNA is TGTGCCAGCAGCTTAGAGAGAAACACTGAAGCTTTCTTT. This translates into CASSLERNTEAFF.

CDR3 loop: CASSIQFSADTQYF. The CDR3 region has the DNA TGTGCCAGTAGTATTCAATTTAGCGCAGATACGCAGTATTTT. This chain uses TRBV19 with TRBJ2-3; TRBD2 is a possible D gene (5 bases). CDR1 is LNHDA and CDR2 is SQIVND in the germline V gene (reference sequence). The CDR3 runs 14 residues. Trimming left V 3 bases short and J 4 bases short, with 11 bases between.

The chain links TRBV2 to TRBJ2-5; TRBD2 agrees at 11 bases. Germline CDR1 SNHLY, CDR2 FYNNEI. The CDR3 totals 16 residues. V dropped 6 bases and J dropped 2; count of bases not matched to a gene: 8. CDR3 in amino acids: CASSLTSGGYQETQYF. CDR3 nucleotide sequence: TGTGCCAGCAGCCTCACTAGCGGGGGTTATCAAGAGACCCAGTACTTC. Using reference TRBV2 and TRBJ2-5 for the parts outside the CDR3, the full variable domain is EPEVTQTPSHQVTQMGQEVILRCVPISNHLYFYWYRQILGQKVEFLVSFYNNEISEKSEIFDDQFSVERPDGSNFTLKIRSTKLEDSAMYFCASSLTSGGYQETQYFGPGTRLLVL.

The chain links TRBV12-3 or TRBV12-4 to TRBJ2-2, with D maybe TRBD2 (5 bases). This CDR3 is built from 13 residues. V dropped 6 bases and J dropped 8 bases, with 13 bases sitting between them. CDR3 bases: TGTGCCAGCAGCATAAAGGCGGGTGGGGAGCTGTTTTTT. Amino acid sequence: CASSIKAGGELFF.

The rearrangement joins TRBV10-3 to TRBJ1-1, with no clear D. The length of the CDR3 is 13 residues. The V and J ends lost 4 bases and 1 base respectively, with 7 bases between them. Germline V gene lookup returns CDR1 ENHRY and CDR2 SYGVKD. The CDR3 region has the DNA TGTGCCATCAGTGCGCAGGCGAACACTGAAGCTTTCTTT. Protein sequence: CAISAQANTEAFF.

The V and J genes are TRBV18 and TRBJ2-7; unclear D gene. V was clipped by 3 bases and J by 3 bases, with 12 bases between them. Germline values: CDR1 KGHSH, CDR2 LQKENI. The length of the CDR3 is 14 residues. In DNA form, the CDR3 reads TGTGCCAGCTCACCCTACCCAGGATTCTACGAGCAGTACTTC. Translation gives CASSPYPGFYEQYF.

V and J are TRBV27 and TRBJ2-7; possible D gene TRBD1, 6 bases. CDR1 and CDR2 (germline): MNHEY, SMNVEV (reference sequence). The CDR3 length is 13 residues. With 5 bases removed from V and 4 bases from J, the gap between germline ends came to 12 bases. The CDR3, as DNA: TGTGCCAGCAGTCGAGGGGGAGAATACGAGCAGTACTTC. Encoded protein: CASSRGGEYEQYF.

This rearrangement joins TRBV4-1 to TRBJ2-7; no definite D call. Trimming removed 0 bases at V and 6 bases at J, with 9 bases between. The CDR3 is made up of 13 amino acids. Germline lookup yields CDR1 MGHRA and CDR2 YSYEKL. The CDR3 loop reads CASSQESYLEQYF. In DNA, the CDR3 is TGCGCCAGCAGCCAAGAGTCCTACCTCGAGCAGTACTTC.

V usage is TRBV10-2 and J usage is TRBJ2-7; 8 bases are a match to TRBD1. The J segment lost 4 bases and the V segment lost 7 bases, leaving 6 bases of the junction unmatched. The CDR3 runs to 13 residues. CDR1 and CDR2 from the germline V gene are WSHSY and SAAADI. In DNA, the CDR3 is TGCGCCAGCAAGGACAGGGTTTGGTACGAGCAGTACTTC. This codes for CASKDRVWYEQYF.

The rearrangement joins TRBV4-2 to TRBJ2-3; 8 positions match TRBD2. The germline CDR1 and CDR2 sequences are LGHNA and YNFKEQ. V dropped 3 bases and J dropped 3; count of bases not matched to a gene: 8. The CDR3 extends over 16 amino acids. CDR3 loop: CASSQDSGEATDTQYF. The CDR3 region has the DNA TGTGCCAGCAGCCAGGATAGCGGGGAGGCGACAGATACGCAGTATTTT.

The V call is TRBV13, the J call TRBJ1-3, with 8 bases fitting TRBD1. V lost 4 bases and J lost 3; bases outside the gene matches: 11. The germline CDR1 and CDR2 sequences are PRHDT and FYEKMQ (reference sequence). The CDR3 runs to 17 residues. This chain's CDR3 is CASSSPMDRASGNTIYF. CDR3 nucleotides: TGTGCCAGCAGCTCCCCCATGGACAGGGCAAGTGGAAACACCATATATTTT.

This chain connects TRBV7-3 to TRBJ1-1; D is unclear. V was cut by 4 bases and J by 11 bases, with 17 bases left in between. The CDR3 covers 13 residues. The germline V gene has CDR1 SGHTA and CDR2 FQGTGA. The CDR3 DNA reads as TGTGCCAGCAGCTCTACGTTGGGGAGCACGGCTTTCTTT. Its protein is CASSSTLGSTAFF.

The chain links TRBV30 to TRBJ1-5; D is possibly TRBD1 (5 bases). Trimming pared 2 bases from V and 0 bases from J, leaving 14 bases between. CDR1 GTSNPN and CDR2 SVGIG come from the germline V gene (reference sequence). The CDR3 is made up of 16 amino acids. The CDR3 loop reads CAWSHSGVNSNQPQHF. The CDR3 DNA follows: TGTGCCTGGAGTCATTCGGGGGTAAATAGCAATCAGCCCCAGCATTTT.

The chain carries TRBV19 and TRBJ1-1, with unresolved D. Germline CDR1 reads LNHDA; CDR2 reads SQIVND (reference sequence). V lost 8 bases and J lost 1, with 5 bases in between. This CDR3 has 11 amino acids. CDR3 sequence reads: CASEKNTEAFF. The CDR3, as DNA: TGTGCCAGTGAGAAGAACACTGAAGCTTTCTTT.

This clone was found a few times. The chain joins TRBV4-2 to TRBJ2-7; D is possibly TRBD2 (7 bases). The CDR3 is made up of 16 amino acids. The V and J ends lost 4 bases and 3 bases respectively, with 19 bases between them. The germline gives CDR1 LGHNA, CDR2 YNFKEQ. CDR3 residues: CASSPVRGRGDYEQYF. The CDR3 region has the DNA TGTGCCAGCAGCCCAGTCCGGGGGAGGGGGGACTACGAGCAGTACTTC.

The rearrangement links TRBV2 to TRBJ2-1; 7 nucleotides agree with TRBD1. CDR3 size: 15 residues. Germline V gene data show CDR1 as SNHLY and CDR2 as FYNNEI. V trimming: 5 bases; J trimming: 6 bases; junction bases outside the gene matches: 10. Here the CDR3 reads CASSRTGTGSNEQFF. The CDR3 DNA reads as TGTGCCAGCAGTAGGACAGGCACGGGGAGCAATGAGCAGTTCTTC.